One sample yielded the 15 T cell receptor beta chains listed below, sequenced in a study of CD8 T cells in ankylosing spondylitis. Study-wide results and limits: There was a TCR beta motif, made of several highly homologous variants, that appeared characteristic of ankylosing spondylitis blood.

TCRdb processed the 5' RACE reads anew with MiXCR; each CDR3 protein has one entry. The sample lists about 800,000 distinct CDR3 sequences, 12% seen once, with 0.45% to 0.6% in the top ten. These TCRs are of unknown antigen specificity. The material sequenced was blood, either unsorted or a sorted T cell fraction (not recorded which). The receptors here all came from a male donor with ankylosing spondylitis.

This clonotype was seen a few times. J is TRBJ1-1 and V is TRBV9, with D possibly matching TRBD1 (5 bases). Trimming removed 5 bases from V and 0 bases from J, with 11 bases in between. Germline V lookup: CDR1 SGDLS, CDR2 YYNGEE. This CDR3 has 14 amino acids. CDR3 DNA: TGTGCCAGCAGGAGGGGATTAATGAACACTGAAGCTTTCTTT. This gives the protein CASRRGLMNTEAFF.

This clonotype was detected only a few times. The chain joins TRBV4-2 to TRBJ1-1; D perhaps matches TRBD1 (5 bases). V was clipped by 0 bases and J by 4 bases, with 18 bases between them. The CDR3 is 17 amino acids. In germline, CDR1 is LGHNA, CDR2 YNFKEQ. CDR3 in amino acids: CASSQDWRGVVSTEAFF. As DNA, the CDR3 is TGTGCCAGCAGCCAAGATTGGCGGGGCGTCGTTTCCACTGAAGCTTTCTTT.

The J gene is TRBJ1-3, the V gene TRBV4-3; D call uncertain. This CDR3 has 16 residues. Trimming took off 4 bases at V and 0 bases at J, with 13 bases between the two ends. Germline V lookup: CDR1 LGHNA, CDR2 YSLEER. This CDR3 reads CASSPGDPSSGNTIYF. The CDR3 bases are TGCGCCAGCAGCCCCGGTGACCCAAGCTCTGGAAACACCATATATTTT.

V and J are TRBV20-1 and TRBJ1-4; 10 nucleotides align to TRBD1. The trim removed 0 bases at V and 7 bases at J, leaving 8 bases unmatched. The CDR3 is 16 amino acids. CDR1 and CDR2 from the germline V gene are DFQATT and SNEGSKA (reference sequence). In DNA, the CDR3 is TGCAGTGCTAGAGAGGGGGCCGGGGACAGGGGTGAAAAACTGTTTTTT. It is translated as CSAREGAGDRGEKLFF.

This clonotype was observed a handful of times. This chain uses TRBV10-3 with TRBJ1-2; a possible D gene is TRBD1 (5 bases). CDR1 is ENHRY and CDR2 is SYGVKD in the germline V gene. The CDR3 contains 13 residues. Between the trimmed V and J ends, which lost 6 bases and 5 bases, there was a span of 13 bases. The CDR3 DNA sequence: TGTGCCATCAGGACAGACTCTTCTTATGGCTACACCTTC. It specifies CAIRTDSSYGYTF.

This clonotype was observed a few times. CDR3 in amino acids: CASSQAEFTGELFF. The CDR3 DNA follows: TGCGCCAGCAGCCAAGCCGAGTTCACCGGGGAGCTGTTTTTT. V usage is TRBV4-1 and J usage is TRBJ2-2; D is unclear. The V end lost 1 base, the J end lost 4 bases, and 7 bases lay between the germline ends. Germline CDR1 is MGHRA and CDR2 is YSYEKL. This CDR3 has 14 residues.

There are a few counts of this clonotype. This chain connects TRBV7-2 to TRBJ2-7; D not resolved. V dropped 5 bases and J dropped 0 bases, with 11 bases sitting between them. Germline CDR1 is SGHTA and CDR2 is FQGNSA. The CDR3 totals 14 residues. The CDR3 coding sequence is TGTGCCAGCAGCGGAACGGGTGTCTCCTACGAGCAGTACTTC. It specifies CASSGTGVSYEQYF. The full variable domain, with the rest looked up from reference TRBV7-2 and TRBJ2-7, is GAGVSQSPSNKVTEKGKDVELRCDPISGHTALYWYRQSLGQGLEFLIYFQGNSAPDKSGLPSDRFSAERTGGSVSTLTIQRTQQEDSAVYLCASSGTGVSYEQYFGPGTRLTVT.

This clonotype was detected only a few times. The rearrangement uses TRBV4-2 and TRBJ1-1; TRBD1 might be the D (5 bases). CDR1 is LGHNA, CDR2 YNFKEQ, per germline. Trimming left V 0 bases short and J 3 bases short, with 14 bases between. The CDR3 spans 16 residues. The CDR3 DNA is TGTGCCAGCAGCCAAGATCGGATTCGGGGGGACACTGAAGCTTTCTTT. Its translation: CASSQDRIRGDTEAFF.

This chain's CDR3 is CASTQGGMPQETQYF. The CDR3 DNA reads as TGTGCCAGCACCCAGGGGGGGATGCCCCAAGAGACCCAGTACTTC. This chain uses TRBV6-1 with TRBJ2-5; D possibly uses TRBD1 or TRBD2 (7 bases each). This CDR3 is 15 amino acids long. Germline-derived CDR1 and CDR2 are MNHNS and SASEGT. V was pared by 7 bases and J by 1 base, with 16 bases between.

In DNA, the CDR3 is TGTGCCAGCAGCCTTACAGGTCCCCCATACCCATACGAGCAGTACTTC. Amino acid sequence: CASSLTGPPYPYEQYF. The V gene is TRBV6-1, the J gene TRBJ2-7; possible D gene TRBD1, 5 bases. Trimming pared 6 bases from V and 4 bases from J, leaving 22 bases between. Per germline, CDR1 MNHNS and CDR2 SASEGT. The CDR3 has 16 residues.

J is TRBJ1-1 and V is TRBV29-1; 8 nucleotides line up with TRBD1. Trimming cost V 3 bases and J 5 bases; bases outside gene matches: 8. This CDR3 has 14 amino acids. The germline V gene encodes CDR1 SQVTM and CDR2 ANQGSEA. The CDR3 reads CSVDPQGERTEAFF. CDR3 nucleotides: TGCAGCGTTGATCCACAGGGGGAAAGGACTGAAGCTTTCTTT.

V gene TRBV7-3 combines with J gene TRBJ2-1, with D unresolved. The germline V gene has CDR1 SGHTA and CDR2 FQGTGA. The CDR3 consists of 12 residues. V gave up 5 bases and J gave up 10 bases, with 12 bases separating them. The CDR3 nucleotides are TGTGCCAGCAGCCCGGGCCCCGGCGAGCAGTTCTTC. Encoded protein: CASSPGPGEQFF. Drawing the rest from reference TRBV7-3 and TRBJ2-1, the complete variable domain is GAGVSQTPSNKVTEKGKYVELRCDPISGHTALYWYRQSLGQGPEFLIYFQGTGAADDSGLPNDRFFAVRPEGSVSTLKIQRTERGDSAVYLCASSPGPGEQFFGPGTRLTVL.

The sample holds many counts of this clonotype. The rearrangement joins TRBV5-6 to TRBJ2-1; 7 bases line up with TRBD2. V gave up 1 base and J gave up 5 bases; unmatched junction bases: 6. Germline assignment: CDR1 SGHDT and CDR2 YYEEEE. The CDR3 runs to 15 residues. The CDR3 DNA reads as TGTGCCAGCAGCTTGAGGGGAGGGAACCACAATGAGCAGTTCTTC. This encodes CASSLRGGNHNEQFF.

This clonotype occurred many times. The chain has TRBV7-2 and TRBJ1-5; the match to TRBD1 covers 7 bases. V shed 5 bases, J shed 7 bases, and the junction held 5 bases outside the gene matches. Germline lookup yields CDR1 SGHTA and CDR2 FQGNSA. CDR3 size: 13 residues. This CDR3 reads CASSSDRVQPQHF. CDR3 DNA sequence: TGTGCCAGCAGCAGTGACAGGGTACAGCCCCAGCATTTT.

This chain joins TRBV4-3 and TRBJ2-3; D assignment may be TRBD1 or TRBD2 (6 bases each). CDR1 and CDR2 (germline): LGHNA, YSLEER. The CDR3 has 15 amino acids. V was shortened by 0 bases and J by 6 bases, with 13 bases between the two germline ends. In nucleotides, the CDR3 is TGCGCCAGCAGCCAAGATCGGGGGCAGGAGGATACGCAGTATTTT. This translates into CASSQDRGQEDTQYF.